This TCR beta chain emerged from a study of radiotherapy plus CTLA-4 blockade in lung cancer. Background on the study: Patients showed objective responses in 18% of cases and disease control in under 35%. Study conclusions and caveats: The study found tumor-derived TCR clones expanded in blood after radiotherapy plus ipilimumab.

The CDR3 covers 14 residues. CDR1 MGHDK and CDR2 SYGVNS come from the germline V gene. Losses at the gene ends were 2 bases for V and 5 bases for J; bases not matched to a gene: 3. About this clone: Its target is unknown.

This table comes from immunoSEQ multiplex PCR, and its TCRdb copy is limited to in-frame clones, with some not included. The sample carries tens of thousands of clones, about 80% recorded once. CTLA-4 blockade using ipilimumab, together with focal radiation, was received by patients with chemo-refractory metastatic non-small-cell lung cancer. The rearrangement uses TRBV25-1 and TRBJ1-1, with TRBD1 matching 9 bases. This TCR was recovered from a human donor with non-small cell lung cancer who had stable disease on radiotherapy plus ipilimumab. The source was peripheral blood, collected from a patient treated with radiotherapy plus ipilimumab. Written as DNA, the CDR3 is TGTGCCAGCAGTGAAACAGGGGGCGGGACTGAAGCTTTCTTT. This sequence encodes CASSETGGGTEAFF.